These 14 T cell receptor beta chains share one sample of origin, sequenced in a study of cytomegalovirus exposure and HLA in healthy donors. TCRdb's table, derived via immunoSEQ multiplex PCR, lists solely in-frame clones and lacks some. The profile shows 180,000 or so clones, 65% to 90% of them singletons. Input material: PBMCs. Receptor source: a woman aged 30 to 39 in good health and CMV-seropositive.

As DNA, the CDR3 is TGCAGCGTCTTAGGAGAAACTAATGAAAAACTGTTTTTT. Protein: CSVLGETNEKLFF. This chain connects TRBV29-1 to TRBJ1-4; no clear D gene. The germline V and J ends were trimmed by 6 bases and 1 base, with 9 bases remaining between them. Germline values: CDR1 SQVTM, CDR2 ANQGSEA. The CDR3 loop spans 13 amino acids. Based on the CDR3 plus reference TRBV29-1 and TRBJ1-4, the full variable domain is SAVISQKPSRDICQRGTSLTIQCQVDSQVTMMFWYRQQPGQSLTLIATANQGSEATYESGFVIDKFPISRPNLTFSTLTVSNMSPEDSSIYLCSVLGETNEKLFFGSGTQLSVL.

This chain uses TRBV4-2 with TRBJ2-3; 7 bases agree with TRBD1. The CDR3 spans 14 residues. Losses at the gene ends were 3 bases for V and 5 bases for J; bases not matched to a gene: 5. In germline, CDR1 is LGHNA, CDR2 YNFKEQ. CDR3 in DNA: TGTGCCAGCAGCCAGGGGACAGCCGGAGATACGCAGTATTTT. It encodes CASSQGTAGDTQYF.

J is TRBJ1-5 and V is TRBV15, with TRBD1 as a possible D gene (5 bases). CDR3 length: 14 residues. Germline CDR1 and CDR2: LNHNV and YYDKDF (reference sequence). Trimming removed 8 bases from V and 5 bases from J, with 16 bases in between. CDR3 protein: CATGREGPDQPQHF. The CDR3 region has the DNA TGTGCCACCGGCCGAGAGGGGCCCGATCAGCCCCAGCATTTT.

The V and J genes are TRBV6-1 and TRBJ2-1; TRBD1 might be the D (5 bases). CDR3 length: 15 residues. Trimming removed 4 bases from V and 4 bases from J, with 14 bases in between. The germline V gene encodes CDR1 MNHNS and CDR2 SASEGT. The CDR3 loop is CASSGRQPVYNEQFF. The CDR3 DNA sequence: TGTGCCAGCAGTGGGCGACAGCCAGTTTACAATGAGCAGTTCTTC.

The chain joins TRBV5-1 to TRBJ2-7, with 13 bases that match TRBD2. The CDR3 runs 16 residues. Trimming removed 0 bases from V and 5 bases from J; junction bases left unmatched: 5. Germline V gene data show CDR1 as SGHRS and CDR2 as YFSETQ. CDR3 DNA sequence: TGCGCCAGCAGCTTGGGGGGGACTAGCGGGACTCACGAGCAGTACTTC. This gives the protein CASSLGGTSGTHEQYF.

The chain links TRBV4-2 to TRBJ2-7, with D perhaps TRBD1 (5 bases). The CDR3 has 13 amino acids. Trimming removed 0 bases from V and 6 bases from J, with 9 bases in between. Germline V CDR1 and CDR2: LGHNA, YNFKEQ. DNA for the CDR3: TGTGCCAGCAGCCAAGATAAGGGGCTCGAGCAGTACTTC. Amino acids: CASSQDKGLEQYF.

The count of this clone is one. Other DNA sequences of this sample code for an identical CDR3. The V call is TRBV27, the J call TRBJ1-2; possible D gene TRBD1, 6 bases. Germline V lookup: CDR1 MNHEY, CDR2 SMNVEV (reference sequence). V lost 6 bases and J lost 4, with 15 bases in between. The CDR3 runs 14 residues. CDR3 amino acids: CASSPRQGSYGYTF. The CDR3 DNA reads as TGTGCCAGCAGCCCGCGGCAGGGGTCCTATGGCTACACCTTC.

This clone was picked up one time. The chain couples TRBV13 to TRBJ2-1, with TRBD1 matching over 7 bases. Germline V CDR1 and CDR2: PRHDT, FYEKMQ (reference sequence). Losses at the gene ends were 5 bases for V and 8 bases for J; bases not matched to a gene: 18. The CDR3 runs 17 residues. CDR3 loop: CASSPSGRGRLSHEQFF. The CDR3 nucleotides are TGTGCCAGCAGCCCCTCTGGAAGGGGGCGGTTGTCCCATGAGCAGTTCTTC.

This chain uses TRBV4-2 with TRBJ2-7; 9 positions match TRBD2. The germline gives CDR1 LGHNA, CDR2 YNFKEQ. The CDR3 sequence is 18 residues long. V shed 1 base and J 0 bases; nucleotides not matched to a gene: 10. The CDR3 region is CASSQGVVAGASSYEQYF. In DNA, the CDR3 is TGTGCCAGCAGCCAAGGAGTGGTAGCGGGAGCAAGCTCCTACGAGCAGTACTTC.

This clone was picked up one time. The V gene is TRBV5-1, the J gene TRBJ2-7, with TRBD2 matching 11 bases. V shed 4 bases and J 6 bases; nucleotides not matched to a gene: 3. The CDR3 covers 13 residues. Looked up from germline, CDR1 is SGHRS and CDR2 is YFSETQ. This CDR3 reads CASSPGTSGEQYF. The CDR3 DNA sequence: TGCGCCAGCAGCCCCGGGACTAGCGGCGAGCAGTACTTC.

This chain uses TRBV18 with TRBJ2-3, with 12 bases matching TRBD2. V lost 8 bases, J lost 3 bases, and 3 bases stayed unmatched. The germline V gene has CDR1 KGHSH and CDR2 LQKENI. CDR3 length: 14 residues. CDR3 region: CASALAGGTDTQYF. CDR3 DNA sequence: TGTGCCAGCGCACTAGCGGGAGGAACAGATACGCAGTATTTT.

The chain uses TRBV28 and TRBJ2-2; D remains ambiguous. Between the trimmed V and J ends, which lost 6 bases and 4 bases, there was a span of 6 bases. Germline loops: CDR1 MDHEN, CDR2 SYDVKM. This CDR3 has 12 residues. CDR3 residues: CASSLTTGELFF. DNA of the CDR3: TGTGCCAGCAGCCTAACCACCGGGGAGCTGTTTTTT.

J is TRBJ1-1 and V is TRBV15, with TRBD1 matching 9 bases. The V gene end was trimmed by 3 bases and the J gene end by 11 bases; junction bases not matched to a gene: 10. CDR3 length: 14 residues. Germline CDR1 reads LNHNV; CDR2 reads YYDKDF (reference sequence). CDR3 region: CATSSDRGIGGAFF. The DNA for the CDR3 is TGTGCCACCAGCAGCGACAGGGGGATCGGTGGGGCTTTCTTT.

The DNA of the CDR3 is TGTGCCAGCAGCTTCCGACAGGGTAAAAAGAAAGAGACTGAAGCTTTCTTT. This translates into CASSFRQGKKKETEAFF. The genes are TRBV7-3 and TRBJ1-1; TRBD1 aligns across 7 bases. Germline CDR1 reads SGHTA; CDR2 reads FQGTGA. The CDR3 totals 17 residues. Trimming took 3 bases from V and 5 from J; bases not matched to a gene: 15.